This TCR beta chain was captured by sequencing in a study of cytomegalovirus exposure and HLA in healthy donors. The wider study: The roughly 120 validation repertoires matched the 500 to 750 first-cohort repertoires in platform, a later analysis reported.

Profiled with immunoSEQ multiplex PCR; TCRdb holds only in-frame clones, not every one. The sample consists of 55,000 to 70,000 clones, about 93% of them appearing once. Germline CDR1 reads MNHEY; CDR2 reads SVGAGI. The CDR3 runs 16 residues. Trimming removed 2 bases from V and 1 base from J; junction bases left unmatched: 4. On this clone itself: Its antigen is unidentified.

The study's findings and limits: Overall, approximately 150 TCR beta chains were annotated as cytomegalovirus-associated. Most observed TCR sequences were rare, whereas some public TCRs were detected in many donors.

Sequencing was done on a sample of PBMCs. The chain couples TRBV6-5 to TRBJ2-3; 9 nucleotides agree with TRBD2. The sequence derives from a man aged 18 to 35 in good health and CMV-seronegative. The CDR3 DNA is TGTGCCAGCAGTTACAGACTAGCGGAGCGCACAGATACGCAGTATTTT. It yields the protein CASSYRLAERTDTQYF.